This T cell receptor beta chain emerged from a study of radiotherapy plus CTLA-4 blockade in lung cancer. Study at large: Among enrolled patients, about 18% responded and approximately 33% achieved disease control.

Concerning this clone: Its target is unknown.

Trimming removed 6 bases from V and 6 bases from J, with 14 bases in between. Germline CDR1 reads PRHDT; CDR2 reads FYEKMQ (reference sequence). CDR3 size: 14 residues. Treatment of patients with chemo-refractory metastatic non-small-cell lung cancer consisted of focal radiation plus CTLA-4 blockade with ipilimumab. Regarding the study as a whole: According to reports, early shifts in blood T cell clones, alongside interferon-beta, forecast response most accurately. Once radiotherapy plus ipilimumab had been given, TCR clones derived from tumor expanded in blood.

Using immunoSEQ multiplex PCR, the repertoire was profiled, and TCRdb retains in-frame clones only, with some absent. Of around 45,000 clones in the sample, about 70% were seen once. The starting material was peripheral blood, obtained from a patient treated with radiotherapy plus ipilimumab. V and J are TRBV13 and TRBJ2-2, with a possible D match to TRBD1 (5 bases). The source of this sequence is a human donor with non-small cell lung cancer who had a partial response to radiotherapy plus ipilimumab. The CDR3 region has the DNA TGTGCCAGCAGGACAGTAGGTACCCCCGGGGAGCTGTTTTTT. Translation gives CASRTVGTPGELFF.